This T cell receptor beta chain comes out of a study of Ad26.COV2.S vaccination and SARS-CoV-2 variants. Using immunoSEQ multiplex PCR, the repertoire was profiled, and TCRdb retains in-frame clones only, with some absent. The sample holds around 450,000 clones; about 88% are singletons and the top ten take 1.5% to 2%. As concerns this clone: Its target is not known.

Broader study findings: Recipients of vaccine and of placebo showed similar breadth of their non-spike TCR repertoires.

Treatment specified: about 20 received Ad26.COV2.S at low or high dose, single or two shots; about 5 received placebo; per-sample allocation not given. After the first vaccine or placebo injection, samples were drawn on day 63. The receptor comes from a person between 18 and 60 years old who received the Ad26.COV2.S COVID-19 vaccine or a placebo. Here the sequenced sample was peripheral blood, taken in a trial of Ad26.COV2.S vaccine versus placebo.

Written as DNA, the CDR3 is TGTGCCAGCAGCTTTAACTATGGCTACACCTTC. It yields the protein CASSFNYGYTF. This chain joins TRBV7-2 and TRBJ1-2, with D unresolved. V lost 3 bases and J 1 base, leaving 0 bases between the germline ends. The CDR3 extends over 11 amino acids. Germline CDR1 reads SGHTA; CDR2 reads FQGNSA.